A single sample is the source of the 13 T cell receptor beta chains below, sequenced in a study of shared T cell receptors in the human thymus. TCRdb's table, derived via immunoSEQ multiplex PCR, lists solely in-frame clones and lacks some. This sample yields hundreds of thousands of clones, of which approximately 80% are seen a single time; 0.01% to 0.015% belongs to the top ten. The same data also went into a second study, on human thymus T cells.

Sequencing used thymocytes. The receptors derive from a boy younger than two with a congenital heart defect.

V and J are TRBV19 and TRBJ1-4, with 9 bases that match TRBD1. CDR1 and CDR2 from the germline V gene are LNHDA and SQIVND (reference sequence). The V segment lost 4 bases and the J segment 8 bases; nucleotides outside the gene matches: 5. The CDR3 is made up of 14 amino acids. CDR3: CASSRYRGREKLFF. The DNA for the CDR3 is TGTGCCAGTAGTAGATACAGGGGGCGAGAAAAACTGTTTTTT.

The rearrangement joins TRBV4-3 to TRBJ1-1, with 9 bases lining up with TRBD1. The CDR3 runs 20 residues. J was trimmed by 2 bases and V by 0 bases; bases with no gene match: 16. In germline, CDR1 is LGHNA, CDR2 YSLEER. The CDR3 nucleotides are TGCGCCAGCAGCCAAGATGGATCCGGGACAGGGACCTTGGGAAACACTGAAGCTTTCTTT. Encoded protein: CASSQDGSGTGTLGNTEAFF.

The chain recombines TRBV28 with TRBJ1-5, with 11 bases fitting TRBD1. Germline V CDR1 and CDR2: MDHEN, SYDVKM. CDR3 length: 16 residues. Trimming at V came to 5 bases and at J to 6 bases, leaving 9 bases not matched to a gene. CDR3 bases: TGTGCCAGCAGTCCCTCGGGACAGGGGGTTTCTCAGCCCCAGCATTTT. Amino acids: CASSPSGQGVSQPQHF.

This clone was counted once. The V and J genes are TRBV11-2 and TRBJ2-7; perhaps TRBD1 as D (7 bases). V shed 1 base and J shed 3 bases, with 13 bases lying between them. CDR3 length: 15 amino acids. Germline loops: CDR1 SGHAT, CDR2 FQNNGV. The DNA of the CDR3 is TGTGCCAGCAGCTTAGGCAGGGGGAGGTTCTACGAGCAGTACTTC. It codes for CASSLGRGRFYEQYF. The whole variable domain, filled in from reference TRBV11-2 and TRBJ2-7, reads EAGVAQSPRYKIIEKRQSVAFWCNPISGHATLYWYQQILGQGPKLLIQFQNNGVVDDSQLPKDRFSAERLKGVDSTLKIQPAKLEDSAVYLCASSLGRGRFYEQYFGPGTRLTVT.

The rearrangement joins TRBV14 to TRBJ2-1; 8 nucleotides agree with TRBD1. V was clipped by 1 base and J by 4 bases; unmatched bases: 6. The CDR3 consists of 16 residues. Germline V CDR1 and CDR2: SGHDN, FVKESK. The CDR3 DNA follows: TGTGCCAGCAGCCAAGCAGGGGGCCATGGGTACAATGAGCAGTTCTTC. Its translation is CASSQAGGHGYNEQFF.

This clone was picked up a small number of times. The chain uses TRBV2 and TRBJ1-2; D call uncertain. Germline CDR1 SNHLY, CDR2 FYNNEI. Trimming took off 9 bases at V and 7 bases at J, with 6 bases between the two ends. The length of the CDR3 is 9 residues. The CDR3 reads CARRFGYTF. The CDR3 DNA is TGTGCCAGGAGGTTTGGCTACACCTTC.

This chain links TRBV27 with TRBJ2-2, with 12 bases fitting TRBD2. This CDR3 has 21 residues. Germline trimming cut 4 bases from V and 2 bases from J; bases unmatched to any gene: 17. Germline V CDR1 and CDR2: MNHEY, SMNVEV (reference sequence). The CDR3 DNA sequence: TGTGCCAGCAGTTCCCCCGATAGGACTAGCGGGAAGTTAGGAAACACCGGGGAGCTGTTTTTT. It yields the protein CASSSPDRTSGKLGNTGELFF.

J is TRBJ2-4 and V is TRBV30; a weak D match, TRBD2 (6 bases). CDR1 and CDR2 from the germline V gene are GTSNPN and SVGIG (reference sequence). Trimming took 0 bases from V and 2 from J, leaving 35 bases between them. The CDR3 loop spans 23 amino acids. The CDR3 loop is CAWSVGEGPPGGSRPLSKNIQYF. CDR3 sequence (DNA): TGTGCCTGGAGTGTCGGAGAAGGACCACCCGGGGGTAGCCGTCCCCTCTCCAAAAACATTCAGTACTTC.

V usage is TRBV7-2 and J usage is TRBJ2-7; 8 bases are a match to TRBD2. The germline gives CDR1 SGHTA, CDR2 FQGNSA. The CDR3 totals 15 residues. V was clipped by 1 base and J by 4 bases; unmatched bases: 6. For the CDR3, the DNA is TGTGCCAGCAGCTTAGAGGGCGGGAGGAGGTACGAGCAGTACTTC. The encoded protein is CASSLEGGRRYEQYF.

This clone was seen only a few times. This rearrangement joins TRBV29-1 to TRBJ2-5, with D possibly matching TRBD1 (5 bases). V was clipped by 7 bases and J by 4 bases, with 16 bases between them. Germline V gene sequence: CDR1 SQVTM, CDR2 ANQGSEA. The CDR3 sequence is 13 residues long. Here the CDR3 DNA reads TGCAGCGCCCAAGGGCTGGGGCCAGAGACCCAGTACTTC. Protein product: CSAQGLGPETQYF.

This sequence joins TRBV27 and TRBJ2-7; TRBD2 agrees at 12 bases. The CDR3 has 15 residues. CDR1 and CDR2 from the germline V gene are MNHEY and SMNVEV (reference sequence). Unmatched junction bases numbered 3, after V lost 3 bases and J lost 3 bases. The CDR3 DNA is TGTGCCAGCAGTTTCGGACTAGCGGGAAACTACGAGCAGTACTTC. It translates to CASSFGLAGNYEQYF.

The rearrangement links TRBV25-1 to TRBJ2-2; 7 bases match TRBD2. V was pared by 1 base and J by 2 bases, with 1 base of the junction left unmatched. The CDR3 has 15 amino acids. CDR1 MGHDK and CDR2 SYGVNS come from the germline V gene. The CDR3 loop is CASSESSGNTGELFF. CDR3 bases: TGTGCCAGCAGTGAATCTAGCGGAAACACCGGGGAGCTGTTTTTT. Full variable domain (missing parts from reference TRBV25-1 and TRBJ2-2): EADIYQTPRYLVIGTGKKITLECSQTMGHDKMYWYQQDPGMELHLIHYSYGVNSTEKGDLSSESTVSRIRTEHFPLTLESARPSHTSQYLCASSESSGNTGELFFGEGSRLTVL.

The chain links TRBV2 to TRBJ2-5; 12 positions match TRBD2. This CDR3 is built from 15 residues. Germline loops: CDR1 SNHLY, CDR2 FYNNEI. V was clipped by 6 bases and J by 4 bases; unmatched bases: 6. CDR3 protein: CASSGASGRVETQYF. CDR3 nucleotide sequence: TGTGCCAGCAGCGGGGCTAGCGGGAGGGTAGAGACCCAGTACTTC.